This TCR beta chain came from a study of human T cells and chemical hapten exposure. Background on the study: Across its approximately 23 weeks, the study gave patients weekly diphenylcyclopropenone doses to the scalp.

Findings of the study overall: With alopecia, donors may have immune responses unlike healthy people's. Expanded TCR sets contained significantly more large CDR3 similarity clusters than controls.

The CDR3 length is 13 residues. Germline V gene sequence: CDR1 SEHNR, CDR2 FQNEAQ (reference sequence). V lost 0 bases and J 8 bases, leaving 7 bases between the germline ends. Each CDR3 protein is one row after TCRdb ran MiXCR on the RACE reads. Of about 260,000 distinct CDR3 sequences in the sample, more than 6.5% were seen once. Time point specified: pre-sensitization, week 0. The treatment here: therapeutic diphenylcyclopropenone sensitization with weekly scalp DPC. Sample donors consisted of patients with alopecia, aged 18 to 70 years, who were suitable for DPC. With regard to this clonotype: Its antigen is still unknown.

The sample here was whole blood, taken in connection with sensitization to the hapten diphenylcyclopropenone (DPC). The chain recombines TRBV7-9 with TRBJ1-4; D gene unclear. The receptor comes from a woman in her forties with alopecia areata. Some clones in this sample may be carry-over from other donors' samples. The CDR3 DNA sequence: TGTGCCAGCAGCTTAGCCCGAACAGAAAAACTGTTTTTT. Encoded protein: CASSLARTEKLFF.